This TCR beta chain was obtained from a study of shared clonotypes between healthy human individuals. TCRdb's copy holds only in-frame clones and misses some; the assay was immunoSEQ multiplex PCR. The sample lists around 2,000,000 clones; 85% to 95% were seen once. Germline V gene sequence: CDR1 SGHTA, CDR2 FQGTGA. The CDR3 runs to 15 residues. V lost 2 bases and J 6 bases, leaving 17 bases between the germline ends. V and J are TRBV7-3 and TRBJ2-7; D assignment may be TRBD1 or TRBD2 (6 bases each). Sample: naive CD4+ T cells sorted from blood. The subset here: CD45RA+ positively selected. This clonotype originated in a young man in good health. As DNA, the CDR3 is TGTGCCAGCAGCTTAGAGGGGACGGGGGCGAGCGAGCAGTACTTC. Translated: CASSLEGTGASEQYF.